What follows is one TCR beta chain and its context. As yet, its antigen is unknown. The record originates from a study of T cell repertoires in cytomegalovirus infection. Overall study: Well-studied HLA-B-restricted CMV epitopes were used in the study alongside recently identified HLA-C-restricted ones. CMV infection together with matching HLA type was indicated by public TCR beta signatures. Whole-study findings and limits: Totalled public TCR beta family frequency picked out people who carried CMV plus the relevant HLA. Across the ex vivo response, the dominant clonotypes were HLA-C-restricted CMV-specific TCR beta clonotypes.

V was shortened by 8 bases and J by 10 bases, with 18 bases between the two germline ends. The CDR3 is 14 residues long. One entry per CDR3 protein results from TCRdb running MiXCR on the reads. The table includes about 500,000 distinct CDR3 sequences, 33% detected once. The sample consisted of cultured PBMCs, taken from culture after CMV antigen stimulation. This clonotype was sampled from a human donor in good health (CMV status not recorded). Some clones in this sample may be carry-over from other donors' samples. The genes are TRBV12-3 or TRBV12-4 and TRBJ1-6; D remains unclear. CDR3 DNA: TGTGCCAGCCAGGAAGGCCGGGGAGGATCACCCCTCCACTTT. Translating gives CASQEGRGGSPLHF.